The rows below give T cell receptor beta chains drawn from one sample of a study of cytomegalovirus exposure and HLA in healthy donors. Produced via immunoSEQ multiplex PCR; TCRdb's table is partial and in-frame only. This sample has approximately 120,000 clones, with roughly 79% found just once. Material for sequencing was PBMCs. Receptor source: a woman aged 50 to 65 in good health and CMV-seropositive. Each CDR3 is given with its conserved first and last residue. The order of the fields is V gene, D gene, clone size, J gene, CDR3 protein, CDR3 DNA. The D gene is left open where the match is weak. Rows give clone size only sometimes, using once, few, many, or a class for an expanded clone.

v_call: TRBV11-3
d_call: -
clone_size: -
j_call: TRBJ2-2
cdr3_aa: CASSPGRGYTGELFF
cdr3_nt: TGTGCCAGCAGCCCCGGACGGGGGTACACCGGGGAGCTGTTTTTT

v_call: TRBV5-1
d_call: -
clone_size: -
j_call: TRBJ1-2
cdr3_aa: CASSLEGDSYGYTF
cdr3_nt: TGCGCCAGCAGCTTGGAAGGGGATAGCTATGGCTACACCTTC

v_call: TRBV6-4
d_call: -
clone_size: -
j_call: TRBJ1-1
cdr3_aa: CASSDHFRRPPEAFF
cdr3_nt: TGTGCCAGCAGTGATCATTTCAGGCGACCCCCTGAAGCTTTCTTT

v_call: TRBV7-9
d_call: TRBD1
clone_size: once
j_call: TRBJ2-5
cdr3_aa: CASSSGQGVGETQYF
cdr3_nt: TGTGCCAGCAGCTCAGGACAGGGGGTTGGGGAGACCCAGTACTTC

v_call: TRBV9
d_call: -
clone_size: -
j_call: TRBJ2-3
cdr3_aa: CASSLDSLDTQYF
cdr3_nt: TGTGCCAGCAGTTTGGACTCACTAGATACGCAGTATTTT

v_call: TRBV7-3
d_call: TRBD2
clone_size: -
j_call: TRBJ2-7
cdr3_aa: CASSPGGGKQYF
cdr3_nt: TGTGCCAGCAGCCCCGGCGGGGGTAAGCAGTACTTC

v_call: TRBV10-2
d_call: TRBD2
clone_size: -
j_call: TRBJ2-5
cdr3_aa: CAISAGVGETQYF
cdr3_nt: TGCGCCATCTCAGCGGGAGTGGGGGAGACCCAGTACTTC

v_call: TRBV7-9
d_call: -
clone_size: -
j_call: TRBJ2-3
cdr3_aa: CASSLGTLSTDTQYF
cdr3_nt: TGTGCCAGCAGCCTCGGGACACTTAGCACAGATACGCAGTATTTT

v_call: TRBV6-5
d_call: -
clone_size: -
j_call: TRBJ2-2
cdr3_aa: CASSTLGVHGELFF
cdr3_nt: TGTGCCAGCAGTACCTTAGGGGTTCACGGGGAGCTGTTTTTT

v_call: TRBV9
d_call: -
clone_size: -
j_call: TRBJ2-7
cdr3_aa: CASSVDQSAYEQYF
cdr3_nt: TGTGCCAGCAGCGTAGACCAGTCTGCCTACGAGCAGTACTTC